Listed here are 13 T cell receptor beta chains from one sample, sequenced in a study of T-cell memory formation after mild COVID-19. TCRdb processed the 5' RACE reads anew with MiXCR; each CDR3 protein has one entry. The profile shows 530,000 or so distinct CDR3 sequences, 15% to 20% of them singletons. The specimen was PBMCs or a T cell subset sorted from them (not recorded which). All receptors come from an adult woman who had mild COVID-19 (a few samples of this study predate the infection). Cell type and time point are not known.

The genes are TRBV7-2 and TRBJ2-1, with D maybe TRBD2 (6 bases). Looked up from germline, CDR1 is SGHTA and CDR2 is FQGNSA. The CDR3 is 14 residues long. V lost 4 bases and J 6 bases, leaving 13 bases between the germline ends. CDR3 DNA: TGTGCCAGCAGCTCCCCGGGGACTTTCAATGAGCAGTTCTTC. It encodes CASSSPGTFNEQFF.

A few counts support this clonotype. The V and J genes are TRBV6-1 and TRBJ1-1; D ambiguous. Germline loops: CDR1 MNHNS, CDR2 SASEGT. The germline V and J ends were trimmed by 4 bases and 1 base, with 13 bases remaining between them. The CDR3 is made up of 15 amino acids. Here the CDR3 DNA reads TGTGCCAGCAGTGCCCGTTCCGGGAGGAACACTGAAGCTTTCTTT. Its translation is CASSARSGRNTEAFF.

This clonotype was detected only a few times. The chain is built from TRBV7-9 and TRBJ2-7; D gene uncertain. The V end was cut by 1 base, the J end by 4 bases, with 11 bases between. The CDR3 runs 14 residues. The germline CDR1 and CDR2 sequences are SEHNR and FQNEAQ (reference sequence). The CDR3 reads CASSLDMGKYEQYF. The CDR3 nucleotides read TGTGCCAGCAGCTTAGATATGGGGAAGTACGAGCAGTACTTC.

In this sample, this clonotype turned up a few times. The rearrangement joins TRBV7-8 to TRBJ2-1; TRBD2 agrees at 9 bases. Germline V gene data show CDR1 as SGHVS and CDR2 as FQNEAQ. The CDR3 has 16 amino acids. V lost 1 base and J lost 8; bases outside the gene matches: 9. The CDR3 DNA follows: TGTGCCAGCAGCTTAGGGGCCATAGCGGGAGTATATGAGCAGTTCTTC. Protein: CASSLGAIAGVYEQFF. Full variable domain (missing parts from reference TRBV7-8 and TRBJ2-1): GAGVSQSPRYKVAKRGQDVALRCDPISGHVSLFWYQQALGQGPEFLTYFQNEAQLDKSGLPSDRFFAERPEGSVSTLKIQRTQQEDSAVYLCASSLGAIAGVYEQFFGPGTRLTVL.

The V and J genes are TRBV23-1 and TRBJ2-2; unclear D gene. TRBV23-1 has ORF status, its function being uncertain. Trimming removed 1 base from V and 3 bases from J, with 12 bases in between. CDR3 size: 16 residues. The CDR3 spells CASSQFTILDTGELFF. The CDR3 DNA reads TGCGCCAGCAGTCAATTTACAATTTTAGACACCGGGGAGCTGTTTTTT.

This clonotype was counted between two and nine times. The genes are TRBV20-1 and TRBJ2-1; TRBD2 aligns across 11 bases. Germline trimming cut 0 bases from V and 3 bases from J; bases unmatched to any gene: 1. This CDR3 comprises 15 residues. Germline loops: CDR1 DFQATT, CDR2 SNEGSKA (reference sequence). The DNA for the CDR3 is TGCAGTGCTAGAGAACTAGCGGGGGTCTACAATGAGCAGTTCTTC. Translation gives CSARELAGVYNEQFF.

This clonotype was found many times. V and J are TRBV7-9 and TRBJ2-7; 10 bases line up with TRBD1. The CDR3 consists of 15 residues. With 5 bases clipped from V and 2 bases from J, the junction kept 6 bases outside the gene matches. The germline V gene encodes CDR1 SEHNR and CDR2 FQNEAQ (reference sequence). As DNA, the CDR3 is TGTGCCAGCAGCCTCGGGACAGGGGCTGCCTACGAGCAGTACTTC. It specifies CASSLGTGAAYEQYF. Supplemented by reference TRBV7-9 and TRBJ2-7, the full variable domain reads DTGVSQNPRHKITKRGQNVTFRCDPISEHNRLYWYRQTLGQGPEFLTYFQNEAQLEKSRLLSDRFSAERPKGSFSTLEIQRTEQGDSAMYLCASSLGTGAAYEQYFGPGTRLTVT.

This clonotype was observed a handful of times. The chain employs TRBV19 and TRBJ1-5; D is undetermined. V lost 3 bases and J 4 bases, leaving 10 bases between the germline ends. CDR3 length equals 14 residues. CDR1 and CDR2 (germline): LNHDA, SQIVND (reference sequence). This CDR3 is CASSIGDQNQPQHF. In nucleotides, the CDR3 is TGTGCCAGTAGTATCGGGGATCAGAATCAGCCCCAGCATTTT.

The chain employs TRBV7-3 and TRBJ2-1; 9 bases line up with TRBD2. Trimming at V came to 2 bases and at J to 4 bases, leaving 6 bases not matched to a gene. There are 16 residues in the CDR3. Germline V gene data show CDR1 as SGHTA and CDR2 as FQGTGA. CDR3 in amino acids: CASSLEVAGAYNEQFF. CDR3 DNA: TGTGCCAGCAGCTTAGAGGTAGCGGGGGCTTACAATGAGCAGTTCTTC.

V and J are TRBV9 and TRBJ1-2; 9 bases match TRBD1. In germline, CDR1 is SGDLS, CDR2 YYNGEE. The CDR3 spans 15 residues. V dropped 1 base and J dropped 2; count of bases not matched to a gene: 3. The CDR3 DNA follows: TGTGCCAGCAGCGTATTCGGGACAGGGAACTATGGCTACACCTTC. This encodes CASSVFGTGNYGYTF.

There are many counts of this clonotype. The chain employs TRBV15 and TRBJ2-5; maybe TRBD2 (6 bases). V gave up 0 bases and J gave up 7 bases, with 24 bases separating them. There are 18 residues in the CDR3. Germline V CDR1 and CDR2: LNHNV, YYDKDF (reference sequence). The CDR3 sequence: CATSRDAERGSPGRTQYF. In DNA, the CDR3 is TGTGCCACCAGCAGAGATGCCGAACGGGGGTCGCCCGGGAGGACCCAGTACTTC.

Ten or more counts support this clonotype. The chain employs TRBV7-9 and TRBJ1-1, with 9 bases lining up with TRBD1. V was pared by 5 bases and J by 4 bases, with 11 bases of the junction left unmatched. This CDR3 region has 16 residues. In germline, CDR1 is SEHNR, CDR2 FQNEAQ (reference sequence). The CDR3 loop is CASSTGQGAPVTEAFF. The CDR3 coding sequence is TGTGCCAGCAGCACGGGACAGGGAGCCCCTGTCACTGAAGCTTTCTTT.

The genes are TRBV2 and TRBJ2-1; tentatively, D is TRBD1 (6 bases). The V gene lost 10 bases and the J gene lost 5 bases, with 21 bases spanning the gap. The germline CDR1 and CDR2 sequences are SNHLY and FYNNEI. This CDR3 region has 15 residues. CDR3 sequence (DNA): TGTGCCACCTCCTCTGGACAGACACAAAACAATGAGCAGTTCTTC. This sequence encodes CATSSGQTQNNEQFF. Full variable domain (outside the CDR3, taken from reference TRBV2 and TRBJ2-1): EPEVTQTPSHQVTQMGQEVILRCVPISNHLYFYWYRQILGQKVEFLVSFYNNEISEKSEIFDDQFSVERPDGSNFTLKIRSTKLEDSAMYFCATSSGQTQNNEQFFGPGTRLTVL.